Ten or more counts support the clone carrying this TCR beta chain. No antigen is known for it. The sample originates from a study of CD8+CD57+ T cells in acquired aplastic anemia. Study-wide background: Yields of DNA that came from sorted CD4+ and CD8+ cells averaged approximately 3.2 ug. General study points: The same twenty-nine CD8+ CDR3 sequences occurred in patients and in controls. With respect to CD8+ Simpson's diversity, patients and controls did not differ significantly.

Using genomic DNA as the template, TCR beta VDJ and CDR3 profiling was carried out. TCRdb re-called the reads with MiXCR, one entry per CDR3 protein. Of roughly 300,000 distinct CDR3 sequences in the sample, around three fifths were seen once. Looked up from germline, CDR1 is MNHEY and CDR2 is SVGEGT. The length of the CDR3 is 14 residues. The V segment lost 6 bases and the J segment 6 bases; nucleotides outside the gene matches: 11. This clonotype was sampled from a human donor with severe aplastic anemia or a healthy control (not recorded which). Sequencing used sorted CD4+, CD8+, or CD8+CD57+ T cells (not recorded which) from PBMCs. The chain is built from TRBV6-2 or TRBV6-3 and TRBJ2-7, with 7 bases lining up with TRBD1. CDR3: CASRLDRAIGEQYF. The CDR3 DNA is TGTGCCAGCAGACTTGACAGGGCTATCGGCGAGCAGTACTTC.